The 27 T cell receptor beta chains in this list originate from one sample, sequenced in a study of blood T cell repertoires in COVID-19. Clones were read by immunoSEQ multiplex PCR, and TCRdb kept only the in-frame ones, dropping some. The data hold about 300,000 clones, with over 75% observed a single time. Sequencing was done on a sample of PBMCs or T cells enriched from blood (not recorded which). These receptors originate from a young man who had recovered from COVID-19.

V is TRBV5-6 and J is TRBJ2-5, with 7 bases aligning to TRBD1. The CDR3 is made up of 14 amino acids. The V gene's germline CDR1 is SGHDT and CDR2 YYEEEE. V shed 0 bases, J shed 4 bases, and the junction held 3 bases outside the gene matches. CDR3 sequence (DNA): TGTGCCAGCAGCTTGGGACAGGGTTTAGAGACCCAGTACTTC. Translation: CASSLGQGLETQYF.

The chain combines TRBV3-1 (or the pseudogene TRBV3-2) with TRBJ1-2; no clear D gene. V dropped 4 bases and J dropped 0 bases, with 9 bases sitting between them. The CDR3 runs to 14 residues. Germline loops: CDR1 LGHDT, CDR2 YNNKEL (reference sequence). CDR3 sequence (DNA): TGTGCCAGCAGCCTCTACCAGGCTAACTATGGCTACACCTTC. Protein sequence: CASSLYQANYGYTF.

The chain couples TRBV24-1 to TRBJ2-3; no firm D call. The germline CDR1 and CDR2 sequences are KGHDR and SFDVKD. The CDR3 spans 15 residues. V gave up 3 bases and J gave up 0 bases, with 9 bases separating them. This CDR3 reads CATSDAGFSTDTQYF. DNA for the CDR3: TGTGCCACCAGTGATGCAGGATTTAGCACAGATACGCAGTATTTT.

The CDR3 spells CASVDQGSYNEQFF. CDR3 coding DNA: TGTGCCAGCGTTGACCAGGGCTCCTACAATGAGCAGTTCTTC. The gene calls are TRBV11-3 and TRBJ2-1, with a weak D call TRBD1 (5 bases). The V gene lost 8 bases and the J gene lost 0 bases, with 11 bases spanning the gap. Per the germline V gene, CDR1 is SGHNT and CDR2 is YENEEA. The CDR3 is 14 amino acids.

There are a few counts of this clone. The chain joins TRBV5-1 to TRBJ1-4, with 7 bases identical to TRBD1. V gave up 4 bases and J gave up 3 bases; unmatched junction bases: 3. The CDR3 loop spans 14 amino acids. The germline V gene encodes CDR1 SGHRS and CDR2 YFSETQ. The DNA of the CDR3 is TGCGCCAGCAGCCTGGGACAGCCTAATGAAAAACTGTTTTTT. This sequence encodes CASSLGQPNEKLFF.

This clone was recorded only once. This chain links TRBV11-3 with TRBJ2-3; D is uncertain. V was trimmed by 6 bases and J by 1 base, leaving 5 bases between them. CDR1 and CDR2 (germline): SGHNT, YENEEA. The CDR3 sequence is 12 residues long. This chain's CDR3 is CASSRGTDTQYF. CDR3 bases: TGTGCCAGCAGTCGAGGCACAGATACGCAGTATTTT.

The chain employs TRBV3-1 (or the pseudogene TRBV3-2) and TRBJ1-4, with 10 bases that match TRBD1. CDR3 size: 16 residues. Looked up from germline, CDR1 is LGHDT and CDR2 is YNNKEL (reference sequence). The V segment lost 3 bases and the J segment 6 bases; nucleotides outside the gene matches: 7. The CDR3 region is CASSQAGTGVDEKLFF. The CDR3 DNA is TGTGCCAGCAGCCAGGCCGGGACAGGGGTCGATGAAAAACTGTTTTTT.

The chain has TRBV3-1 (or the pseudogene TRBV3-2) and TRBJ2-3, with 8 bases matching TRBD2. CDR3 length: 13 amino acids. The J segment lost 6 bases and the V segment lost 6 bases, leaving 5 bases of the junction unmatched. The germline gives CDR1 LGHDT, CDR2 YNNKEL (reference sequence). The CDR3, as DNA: TGTGCCAGCAGGATACGGGAGGGGGATACGCAGTATTTT. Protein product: CASRIREGDTQYF.

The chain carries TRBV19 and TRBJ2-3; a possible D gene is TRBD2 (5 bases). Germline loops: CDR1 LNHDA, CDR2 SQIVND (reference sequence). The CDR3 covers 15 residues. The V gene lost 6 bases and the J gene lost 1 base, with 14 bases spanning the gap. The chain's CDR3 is CASSPGEGGTDTQYF. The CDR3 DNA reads TGTGCCAGTAGCCCCGGGGAAGGCGGCACAGATACGCAGTATTTT.

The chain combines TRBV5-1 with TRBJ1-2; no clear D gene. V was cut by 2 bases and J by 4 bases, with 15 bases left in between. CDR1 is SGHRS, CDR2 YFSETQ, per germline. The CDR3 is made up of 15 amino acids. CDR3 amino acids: CASSFVSDMAYGYTF. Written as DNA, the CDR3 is TGCGCCAGCAGCTTTGTCAGCGATATGGCCTATGGCTACACCTTC.

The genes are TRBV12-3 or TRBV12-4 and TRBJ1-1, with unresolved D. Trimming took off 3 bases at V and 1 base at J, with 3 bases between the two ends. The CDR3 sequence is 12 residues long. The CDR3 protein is CASSFSNTEAFF. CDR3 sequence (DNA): TGTGCCAGCAGTTTCTCGAACACTGAAGCTTTCTTT.

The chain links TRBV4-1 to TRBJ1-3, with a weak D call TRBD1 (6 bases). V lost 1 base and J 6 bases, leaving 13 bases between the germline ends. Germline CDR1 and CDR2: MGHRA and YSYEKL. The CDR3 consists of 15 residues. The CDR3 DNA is TGCGCCAGCAGCCAAGGTCCAGCAGGGGCAAACACCATATATTTT. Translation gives CASSQGPAGANTIYF.

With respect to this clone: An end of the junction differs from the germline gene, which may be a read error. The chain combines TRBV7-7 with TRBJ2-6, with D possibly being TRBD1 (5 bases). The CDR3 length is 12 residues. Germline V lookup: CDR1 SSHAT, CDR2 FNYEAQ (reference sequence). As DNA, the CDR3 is TGTGCTAGCAGCTTAACAGGAAACGTCCTGACTTTC. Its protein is CASSLTGNVLTF.

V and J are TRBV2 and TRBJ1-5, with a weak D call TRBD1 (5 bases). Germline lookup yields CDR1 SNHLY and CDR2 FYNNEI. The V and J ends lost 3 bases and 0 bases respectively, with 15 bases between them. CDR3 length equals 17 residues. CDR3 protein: CASSERSTAHSNQPQHF. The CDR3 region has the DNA TGTGCCAGCAGTGAGAGGTCGACAGCTCATAGCAATCAGCCCCAGCATTTT.

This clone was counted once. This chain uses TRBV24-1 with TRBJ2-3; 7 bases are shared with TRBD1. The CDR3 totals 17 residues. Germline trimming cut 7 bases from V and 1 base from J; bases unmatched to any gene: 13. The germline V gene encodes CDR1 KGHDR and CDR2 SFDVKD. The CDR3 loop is CATSLGTNRGRTDTQYF. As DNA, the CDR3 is TGTGCCACCAGCTTAGGGACAAACAGGGGCCGCACAGATACGCAGTATTTT.

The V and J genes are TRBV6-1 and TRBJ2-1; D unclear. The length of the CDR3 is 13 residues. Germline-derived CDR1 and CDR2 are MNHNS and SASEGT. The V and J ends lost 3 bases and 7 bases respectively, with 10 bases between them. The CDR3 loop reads CASSDAGINEQFF. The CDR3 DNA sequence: TGTGCCAGCAGTGACGCAGGAATTAATGAGCAGTTCTTC.

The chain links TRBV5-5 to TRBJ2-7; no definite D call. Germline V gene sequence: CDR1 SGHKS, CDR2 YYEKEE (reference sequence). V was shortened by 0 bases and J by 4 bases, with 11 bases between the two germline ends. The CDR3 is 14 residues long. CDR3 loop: CASSLVAGRYEQYF. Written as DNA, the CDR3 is TGTGCCAGCAGCTTGGTGGCAGGTCGGTACGAGCAGTACTTC.

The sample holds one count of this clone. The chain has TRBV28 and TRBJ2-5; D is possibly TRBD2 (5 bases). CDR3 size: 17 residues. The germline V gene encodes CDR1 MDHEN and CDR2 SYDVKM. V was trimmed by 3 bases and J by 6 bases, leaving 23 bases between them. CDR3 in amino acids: CASSFSRAVTPFKTQYF. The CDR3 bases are TGTGCCAGCAGTTTCAGTCGAGCGGTTACTCCCTTCAAGACCCAGTACTTC. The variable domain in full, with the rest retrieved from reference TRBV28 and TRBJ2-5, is DVKVTQSSRYLVKRTGEKVFLECVQDMDHENMFWYRQDPGLGLRLIYFSYDVKMKEKGDIPEGYSVSREKKERFSLILESASTNQTSMYLCASSFSRAVTPFKTQYFGPGTRLLVL.

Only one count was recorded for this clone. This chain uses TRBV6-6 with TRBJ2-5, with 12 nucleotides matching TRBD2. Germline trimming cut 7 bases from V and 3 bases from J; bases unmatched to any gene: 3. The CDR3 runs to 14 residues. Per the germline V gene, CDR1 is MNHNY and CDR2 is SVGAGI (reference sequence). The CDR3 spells CASNRLAGEETQYF. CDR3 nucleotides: TGTGCCAGCAATCGACTAGCGGGAGAAGAGACCCAGTACTTC.

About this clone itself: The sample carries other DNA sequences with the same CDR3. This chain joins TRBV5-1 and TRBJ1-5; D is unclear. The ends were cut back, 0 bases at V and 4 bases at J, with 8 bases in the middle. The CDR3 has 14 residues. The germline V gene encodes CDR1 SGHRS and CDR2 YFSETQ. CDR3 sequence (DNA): TGCGCCAGCAGCTTGGGTGGAGTAAATCAGCCCCAGCATTTT. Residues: CASSLGGVNQPQHF.

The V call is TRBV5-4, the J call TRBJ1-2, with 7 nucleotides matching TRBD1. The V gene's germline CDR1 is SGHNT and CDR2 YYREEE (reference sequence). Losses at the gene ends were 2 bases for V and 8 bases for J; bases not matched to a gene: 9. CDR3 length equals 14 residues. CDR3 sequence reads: CASSFGGQGEGYTF. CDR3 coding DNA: TGTGCCAGCAGCTTCGGGGGTCAGGGGGAGGGCTACACCTTC. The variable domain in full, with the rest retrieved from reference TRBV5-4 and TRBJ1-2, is ETGVTQSPTHLIKTRGQQVTLRCSSQSGHNTVSWYQQALGQGPQFIFQYYREEENGRGNFPPRFSGLQFPNYSSELNVNALELDDSALYLCASSFGGQGEGYTFGSGTRLTVV.

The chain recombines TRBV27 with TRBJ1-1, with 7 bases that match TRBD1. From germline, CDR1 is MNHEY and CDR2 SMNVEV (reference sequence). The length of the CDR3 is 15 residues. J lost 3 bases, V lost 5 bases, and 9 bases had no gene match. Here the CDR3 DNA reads TGTGCCAGCAGTACTTCAGGGGGGTACGACACTGAAGCTTTCTTT. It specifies CASSTSGGYDTEAFF.

The CDR3 sequence: CASIRSGLQGFTYEQYF. The CDR3, as DNA: TGCGCCAGCATACGGAGTGGGTTACAGGGGTTCACCTACGAGCAGTACTTC. The chain recombines TRBV10-2 with TRBJ2-7; 7 nucleotides align to TRBD1. The CDR3 loop spans 17 amino acids. CDR1 WSHSY and CDR2 SAAADI come from the germline V gene. Germline trimming cut 7 bases from V and 2 bases from J; bases unmatched to any gene: 17.

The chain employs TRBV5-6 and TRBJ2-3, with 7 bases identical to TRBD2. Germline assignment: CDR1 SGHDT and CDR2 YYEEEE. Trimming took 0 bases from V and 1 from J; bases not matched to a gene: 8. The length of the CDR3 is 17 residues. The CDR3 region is CASSLDPTGGGTDTQYF. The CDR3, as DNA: TGTGCCAGCAGCTTGGACCCCACTGGGGGGGGCACAGATACGCAGTATTTT.

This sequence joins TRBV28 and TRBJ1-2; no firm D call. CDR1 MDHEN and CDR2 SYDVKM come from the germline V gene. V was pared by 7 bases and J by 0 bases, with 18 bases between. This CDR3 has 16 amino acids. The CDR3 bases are TGTGCCAGCACCTGGGGAGGACCTCCCACTAACTATGGCTACACCTTC. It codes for CASTWGGPPTNYGYTF.

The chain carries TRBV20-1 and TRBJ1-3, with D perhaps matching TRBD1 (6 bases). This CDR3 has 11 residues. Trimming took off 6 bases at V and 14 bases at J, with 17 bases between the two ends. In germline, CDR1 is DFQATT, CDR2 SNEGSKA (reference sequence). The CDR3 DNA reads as TGCAGTGCCGTTACCTCCAGGGGACTATATTTT. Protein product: CSAVTSRGLYF.

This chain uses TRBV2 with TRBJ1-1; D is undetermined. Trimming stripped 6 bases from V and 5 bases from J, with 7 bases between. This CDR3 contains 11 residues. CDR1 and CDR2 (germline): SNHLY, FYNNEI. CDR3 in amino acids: CASRAGTEAFF. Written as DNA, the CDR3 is TGTGCCAGCAGGGCGGGGACTGAAGCTTTCTTT.